These 25 T cell receptor beta chains were sequenced from one sample in a study of OX40 agonist ivuxolimab in advanced cancers. Library creation used the immunoSEQ multiplex PCR assay. TCRdb limited this immuneACCESS table to in-frame rearrangements with V and J called. A share of clones is missing; checked studies link under half to unresolved V genes, and the rest is unexplained. The sample table shows tens of thousands of clones, and around 81% are seen once. The ten largest make up almost 6.5% of the sample. The sample in question was CD4+ or CD8+ T cells sorted from blood, obtained in a trial of the OX40 agonist ivuxolimab. Source of these receptors: an adult with an advanced solid tumor such as melanoma, head and neck, liver or kidney cancer.

This clone has just a few counts. The chain uses TRBV7-6 and TRBJ2-7; TRBD2 matches at 13 bases. The V segment lost 4 bases and the J segment 6 bases; nucleotides outside the gene matches: 6. The germline CDR1 and CDR2 sequences are SGHVS and FNYEAQ. This CDR3 is 15 amino acids long. In DNA form, the CDR3 reads TGTGCCAGCAGCTCGACTAGCGGGAGGAAATCCGAGCAGTACTTC. The encoded protein is CASSSTSGRKSEQYF.

This chain connects TRBV4-3 to TRBJ1-5; no reliable D call. The CDR3 is 15 amino acids. Trimming took off 0 bases at V and 6 bases at J, with 12 bases between the two ends. From germline, CDR1 is LGHNA and CDR2 YSLEER. Here the CDR3 reads CASSQDSHPSQPQHF. CDR3 bases: TGCGCCAGCAGCCAAGATTCACACCCAAGTCAGCCCCAGCATTTT.

The chain couples TRBV28 to TRBJ2-1; D is uncertain. The CDR3 runs 14 residues. Germline V gene lookup returns CDR1 MDHEN and CDR2 SYDVKM. V was clipped by 3 bases and J by 1 base, with 7 bases between them. The CDR3, as DNA: TGTGCCAGCAGTTTCGGCAGATCCTACAATGAGCAGTTCTTC. Translation: CASSFGRSYNEQFF.

The CDR3 loop is CASTGGGIGTEAFF. The CDR3 nucleotides read TGTGCCAGCACCGGAGGGGGGATTGGCACTGAAGCTTTCTTT. The rearrangement joins TRBV7-9 to TRBJ1-1, with D possibly being TRBD1 (6 bases). There are 14 residues in the CDR3. Germline V gene data show CDR1 as SEHNR and CDR2 as FQNEAQ (reference sequence). V lost 7 bases, J lost 4 bases, and 16 bases lay in between.

V gene TRBV6-5 combines with J gene TRBJ1-2, with a possible D match to TRBD1 (6 bases). Germline V lookup: CDR1 MNHEY, CDR2 SVGAGI. Trimming took off 7 bases at V and 4 bases at J, with 13 bases between the two ends. The CDR3 runs to 13 residues. CDR3 DNA sequence: TGTGCCAGCACCTACAGGGAAGTCTATGGCTACACCTTC. Protein sequence: CASTYREVYGYTF.

This clone appeared a few times. The chain couples TRBV6-5 to TRBJ2-2; possibly TRBD2 for D (5 bases). Between the trimmed V and J ends, which lost 3 bases and 5 bases, there was a span of 10 bases. This CDR3 is built from 14 residues. Germline CDR1 is MNHEY and CDR2 is SVGAGI. The CDR3 here is CASSYGRGTGELFF. The CDR3 nucleotides are TGTGCCAGCAGTTATGGCAGAGGGACCGGGGAGCTGTTTTTT.

The rearrangement uses TRBV5-8 and TRBJ1-2, with D tentatively TRBD1 (5 bases). The CDR3 spans 14 residues. The germline V gene encodes CDR1 SGHTS and CDR2 YDEGEE. V lost 0 bases and J lost 3, with 9 bases in between. CDR3 in amino acids: CASSLGGTYYGYTF. CDR3 DNA: TGTGCCAGCAGCTTGGGGGGGACTTACTATGGCTACACCTTC.

The chain joins TRBV14 to TRBJ1-1; TRBD1 might be the D (5 bases). The CDR3 is 15 amino acids. Trimming stripped 1 base from V and 0 bases from J, with 9 bases between. The germline CDR1 and CDR2 sequences are SGHDN and FVKESK. CDR3 in DNA: TGTGCCAGCAGCCAAGTAGCGGGGGTGAACACTGAAGCTTTCTTT. Encoded protein: CASSQVAGVNTEAFF.

V and J are TRBV6-1 and TRBJ2-6; D remains unclear. Germline lookup yields CDR1 MNHNS and CDR2 SASEGT. Trimming cost V 3 bases and J 8 bases, with 8 bases left between them. The CDR3 is 13 amino acids. CDR3 loop: CASSDKGPNVLTF. The CDR3 DNA reads TGTGCCAGCAGTGATAAGGGTCCCAACGTCCTGACTTTC.

V gene TRBV19 combines with J gene TRBJ2-5; the match to TRBD2 covers 10 bases. The end of the DNA fits TRBJ2-7 better, so the J call may be wrong. CDR3 length equals 15 residues. Looked up from germline, CDR1 is LNHDA and CDR2 is SQIVND (reference sequence). The CDR3 bases are TGTGCCAGTAGTATAGCTAGCGGGAGTTACTACGAGCAGTACTTC. It codes for CASSIASGSYYEQYF.

The chain uses TRBV28 and TRBJ1-1; 8 bases map to TRBD1. This CDR3 is 15 amino acids long. V dropped 6 bases and J dropped 0; count of bases not matched to a gene: 6. CDR1 is MDHEN and CDR2 is SYDVKM in the germline V gene. CDR3 sequence: CASSPGQGMNTEAFF. The CDR3 DNA is TGTGCCAGCAGCCCCGGACAGGGAATGAACACTGAAGCTTTCTTT.

This clone was counted between two and nine times. The chain couples TRBV9 to TRBJ1-3, with a weak D call TRBD1 (5 bases). V lost 0 bases, J lost 2 bases, and 9 bases lay in between. CDR1 and CDR2 from the germline V gene are SGDLS and YYNGEE. This CDR3 has 15 amino acids. The DNA of the CDR3 is TGTGCCAGCAGCGTAGACGGGGCCGCTGGAAACACCATATATTTT. It yields the protein CASSVDGAAGNTIYF.

The rearrangement joins TRBV4-1 to TRBJ2-5, with a weak D call TRBD1 (6 bases). This CDR3 has 13 amino acids. V was pared by 3 bases and J by 3 bases, with 8 bases between. Germline V gives CDR1 MGHRA, CDR2 YSYEKL. The CDR3 coding sequence is TGCGCCAGCAGCCAGACAGGAGAAGAGACCCAGTACTTC. Protein product: CASSQTGEETQYF.

This chain uses TRBV6-1 with TRBJ1-1; no clear D gene. CDR1 is MNHNS and CDR2 is SASEGT in the germline V gene. The V and J ends lost 2 bases and 5 bases respectively, with 15 bases between them. The CDR3 has 15 residues. CDR3 loop: CASSELLGGQTEAFF. In DNA, the CDR3 is TGTGCCAGCAGTGAACTGCTGGGAGGGCAAACTGAAGCTTTCTTT.

CDR3: CAQGRGNYGYTF. The DNA of the CDR3 is TGTGCCCAGGGGAGGGGAAACTATGGCTACACCTTC. This rearrangement joins TRBV6-1 to TRBJ1-2; TRBD1 is a possible D gene (6 bases). Germline V CDR1 and CDR2: MNHNS, SASEGT. V was cut by 11 bases and J by 2 bases, with 12 bases left in between. The CDR3 is 12 residues long.

The chain has TRBV11-2 and TRBJ2-3; 7 positions match TRBD2. The CDR3 length is 15 residues. Germline trimming cut 3 bases from V and 1 base from J; bases unmatched to any gene: 4. Germline CDR1 SGHAT, CDR2 FQNNGV. CDR3 amino acids: CASSFTAGGTDTQYF. In DNA, the CDR3 is TGTGCCAGCAGCTTCACGGCGGGGGGCACAGATACGCAGTATTTT. The entire variable domain, with the rest obtained from reference TRBV11-2 and TRBJ2-3, is as follows: EAGVAQSPRYKIIEKRQSVAFWCNPISGHATLYWYQQILGQGPKLLIQFQNNGVVDDSQLPKDRFSAERLKGVDSTLKIQPAKLEDSAVYLCASSFTAGGTDTQYFGPGTRLTVL.

The rearrangement uses TRBV7-9 and TRBJ2-3; D not certain. Looked up from germline, CDR1 is SEHNR and CDR2 is FQNEAQ (reference sequence). The germline V and J ends were trimmed by 5 bases and 4 bases, with 10 bases remaining between them. The CDR3 contains 13 residues. The CDR3 DNA follows: TGTGCCAGCAGCCCCGGGCCGGCAGATACGCAGTATTTT. It is translated as CASSPGPADTQYF.

This chain uses TRBV5-1 with TRBJ2-1, with 14 bases lining up with TRBD2. The CDR3 spans 19 residues. Unmatched junction bases numbered 9, after V lost 4 bases and J lost 0 bases. CDR1 is SGHRS, CDR2 YFSETQ, per germline. The CDR3: CASSPGLAGGTSSYNEQFF. The CDR3 DNA is TGCGCCAGCAGCCCCGGACTAGCGGGGGGAACGAGCTCCTACAATGAGCAGTTCTTC.

V and J are TRBV27 and TRBJ1-5; 10 bases match TRBD1. The CDR3 extends over 15 amino acids. Germline lookup yields CDR1 MNHEY and CDR2 SMNVEV (reference sequence). Trimming took 6 bases from V and 2 from J; bases not matched to a gene: 4. The CDR3 DNA sequence: TGTGCCAGCAGCAGAGGGACAGGGGGCAATCAGCCCCAGCATTTT. It codes for CASSRGTGGNQPQHF.

For the CDR3, the DNA is TGCGCCAGCAGGACAGGGGGCAGGGAGCAGTTCTTC. This gives the protein CASRTGGREQFF. The rearrangement uses TRBV10-2 and TRBJ2-1; 10 nucleotides align to TRBD1. Germline V CDR1 and CDR2: WSHSY, SAAADI. V was pared by 6 bases and J by 10 bases, with 3 bases of the junction left unmatched. This CDR3 has 12 amino acids.

The rearrangement uses TRBV27 and TRBJ1-1; no firm D call. The ends were cut back, 0 bases at V and 0 bases at J, with 11 bases in the middle. Germline-derived CDR1 and CDR2 are MNHEY and SMNVEV (reference sequence). The CDR3 is 16 amino acids. In nucleotides, the CDR3 is TGTGCCAGCAGTTTATCAGGTGGAGGGATGAACACTGAAGCTTTCTTT. Translating it yields CASSLSGGGMNTEAFF.

The gene calls are TRBV11-3 and TRBJ2-7, with TRBD2 matching over 7 bases. Germline values: CDR1 SGHNT, CDR2 YENEEA. The V gene end was trimmed by 4 bases and the J gene end by 1 base; junction bases not matched to a gene: 4. This CDR3 comprises 14 residues. The CDR3 DNA is TGTGCCAGCAGCTCCAGCGGGGATTCCTACGAGCAGTACTTC. Its translation is CASSSSGDSYEQYF.

The gene calls are TRBV4-3 and TRBJ2-7; possibly TRBD2 for D (6 bases). This CDR3 comprises 15 residues. Germline V gene lookup returns CDR1 LGHNA and CDR2 YSLEER. The V gene lost 0 bases and the J gene lost 5 bases, with 14 bases spanning the gap. CDR3: CASSQDSTSRNEQYF. The DNA of the CDR3 is TGCGCCAGCAGCCAAGATTCAACTAGCAGGAACGAGCAGTACTTC.

The chain uses TRBV6-5 and TRBJ1-1; tentative D call: TRBD1 (6 bases). The V gene's germline CDR1 is MNHEY and CDR2 SVGAGI. V dropped 5 bases and J dropped 2 bases, with 6 bases sitting between them. This CDR3 has 12 residues. The CDR3 DNA reads as TGTGCCAGCAGTGGGACAAACACTGAAGCTTTCTTT. Its translation is CASSGTNTEAFF.

A word on this clone: Its ends do not fully match the called genes, so a read error is possible. The V call is TRBV6-5, the J call TRBJ2-2, with D perhaps TRBD1 (6 bases). From germline, CDR1 is MNHEY and CDR2 SVGAGI. CDR3 length: 15 residues. The CDR3 sequence: CASSHYRENAGELFF. In DNA form, the CDR3 reads TGTGCCAGCAGTCATTACAGGGAGAACGCCGGGGAGCTGTTTTTT.